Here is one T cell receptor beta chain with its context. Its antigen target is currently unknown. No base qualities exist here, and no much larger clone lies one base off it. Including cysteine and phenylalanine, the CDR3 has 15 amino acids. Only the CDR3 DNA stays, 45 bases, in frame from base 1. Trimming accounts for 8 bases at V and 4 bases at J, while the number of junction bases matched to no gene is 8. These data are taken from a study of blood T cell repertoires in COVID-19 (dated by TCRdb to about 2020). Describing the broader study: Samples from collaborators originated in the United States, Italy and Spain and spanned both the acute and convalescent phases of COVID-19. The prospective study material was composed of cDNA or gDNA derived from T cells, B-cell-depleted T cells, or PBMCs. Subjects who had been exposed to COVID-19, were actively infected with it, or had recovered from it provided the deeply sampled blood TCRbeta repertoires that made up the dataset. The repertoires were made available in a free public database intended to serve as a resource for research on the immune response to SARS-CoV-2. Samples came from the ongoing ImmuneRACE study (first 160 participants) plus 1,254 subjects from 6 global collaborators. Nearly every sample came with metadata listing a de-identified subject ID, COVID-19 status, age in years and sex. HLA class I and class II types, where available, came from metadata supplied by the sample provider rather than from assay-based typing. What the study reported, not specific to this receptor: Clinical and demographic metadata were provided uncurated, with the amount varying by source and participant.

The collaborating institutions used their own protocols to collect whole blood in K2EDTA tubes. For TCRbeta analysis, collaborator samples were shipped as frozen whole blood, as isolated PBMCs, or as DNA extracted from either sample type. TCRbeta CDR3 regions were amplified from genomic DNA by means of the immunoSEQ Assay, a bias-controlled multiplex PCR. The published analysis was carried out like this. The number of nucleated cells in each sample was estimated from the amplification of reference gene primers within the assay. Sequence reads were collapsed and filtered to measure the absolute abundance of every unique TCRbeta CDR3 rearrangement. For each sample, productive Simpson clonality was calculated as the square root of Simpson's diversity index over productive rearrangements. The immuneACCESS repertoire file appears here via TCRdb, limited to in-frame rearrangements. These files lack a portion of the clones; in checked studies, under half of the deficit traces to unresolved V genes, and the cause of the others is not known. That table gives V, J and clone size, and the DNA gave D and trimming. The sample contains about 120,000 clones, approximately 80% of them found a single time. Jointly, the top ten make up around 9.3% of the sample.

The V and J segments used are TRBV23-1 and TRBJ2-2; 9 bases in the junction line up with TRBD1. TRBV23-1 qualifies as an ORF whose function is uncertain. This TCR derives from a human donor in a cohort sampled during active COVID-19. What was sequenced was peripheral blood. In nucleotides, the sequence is TGCGCCAGCGCCGATGACAGGGGGGCCACCGGGGAGCTGTTTTTT. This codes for CASADDRGATGELFF.